A single sample is the source of the 24 T cell receptor beta chains below, sequenced in a study of identifying expanded T cells in peripheral blood. This table comes from immunoSEQ multiplex PCR, and its TCRdb copy is limited to in-frame clones, with some not included. This sample has 70,000 to 100,000 clones; about nine tenths occur once, and the top ten carry approximately 4%. The source material was blood. These receptors originate from a person aged 18 to 75 in good health.

The chain carries TRBV7-8 and TRBJ2-7; a weak D match, TRBD2 (7 bases). CDR1 SGHVS and CDR2 FQNEAQ come from the germline V gene. The CDR3 loop spans 16 amino acids. V lost 1 base and J lost 4, with 17 bases in between. The CDR3 here is CASSLGTGGQRYEQYF. CDR3 nucleotides: TGTGCCAGCAGCTTAGGGACCGGGGGGCAAAGGTACGAGCAGTACTTC.

The chain recombines TRBV2 with TRBJ2-1; 9 bases align to TRBD2. After removal of 2 bases from V and 7 bases from J, the junction contained 9 bases not matched to a gene. The CDR3 totals 16 residues. Germline values: CDR1 SNHLY, CDR2 FYNNEI. The CDR3 DNA sequence: TGTGCCAGCAGTGAATCGGGCGCGGGAGGGTCTAATGAGCAGTTCTTC. It codes for CASSESGAGGSNEQFF.

The CDR3 spells CAWSSRDNQPQHF. The CDR3 DNA is TGTGCCTGGAGTAGCAGAGACAATCAGCCCCAGCATTTT. The gene calls are TRBV30 and TRBJ1-5; unclear D gene. Trimming stripped 2 bases from V and 3 bases from J, with 8 bases between. The CDR3 has 13 amino acids. Germline V CDR1 and CDR2: GTSNPN, SVGIG (reference sequence).

The chain combines TRBV5-1 with TRBJ1-1; the match to TRBD1 covers 10 bases. Germline loops: CDR1 SGHRS, CDR2 YFSETQ. V was pared by 4 bases and J by 4 bases, with 7 bases of the junction left unmatched. This CDR3 has 15 residues. As DNA, the CDR3 is TGCGCCAGCAGCCGCAACCGGGACAGGGGCACTGAAGCTTTCTTT. As protein: CASSRNRDRGTEAFF.

This clone was seen only a few times. V and J are TRBV5-6 and TRBJ2-1, with 15 bases fitting TRBD2. CDR1 is SGHDT, CDR2 YYEEEE, per germline. The CDR3 is 19 residues long. After removal of 0 bases from V and 4 bases from J, the junction contained 8 bases not matched to a gene. CDR3 in DNA: TGTGCCAGCAGCTTGGCCGGGACTAGCGGGAGGATAGGGTACAATGAGCAGTTCTTC. Its translation is CASSLAGTSGRIGYNEQFF. Full variable domain (remainder filled in from reference TRBV5-6 and TRBJ2-1): DAGVTQSPTHLIKTRGQQVTLRCSPKSGHDTVSWYQQALGQGPQFIFQYYEEEERQRGNFPDRFSGHQFPNYSSELNVNALLLGDSALYLCASSLAGTSGRIGYNEQFFGPGTRLTVL.

The genes are TRBV10-2 and TRBJ2-7; 8 nucleotides agree with TRBD1. Germline values: CDR1 WSHSY, CDR2 SAAADI. The CDR3 runs to 15 residues. Losses at the gene ends were 2 bases for V and 2 bases for J; bases not matched to a gene: 5. CDR3 bases: TGCGCCAGCAGTGAGGACAGGGGCGGGACCTACGAGCAGTACTTC. It yields the protein CASSEDRGGTYEQYF.

This clone showed up just once. The chain links TRBV11-3 to TRBJ2-2; D remains unclear. There are 15 residues in the CDR3. Germline lookup yields CDR1 SGHNT and CDR2 YENEEA. Trimming pared 6 bases from V and 3 bases from J, leaving 14 bases between. In nucleotides, the CDR3 is TGTGCCAGCAGTCCTGACCTTCTACACACCGGGGAGCTGTTTTTT. Its protein product is CASSPDLLHTGELFF.

The rearrangement joins TRBV7-3 to TRBJ2-1, with TRBD2 as a possible D gene (9 bases). The CDR3 runs to 16 residues. V was pared by 5 bases and J by 7 bases, with 21 bases between. Germline lookup yields CDR1 SGHTA and CDR2 FQGTGA. CDR3 bases: TGTGCCAGCAGCCCCAGGGGGCTAGCGGGGCGGAATGAGCAGTTCTTC. Residues: CASSPRGLAGRNEQFF.

This clone was detected only once. The chain has TRBV4-3 and TRBJ2-7; no clear D gene. Germline-derived CDR1 and CDR2 are LGHNA and YSLEER. Trimming took 3 bases from V and 3 from J, leaving 9 bases between them. This CDR3 contains 13 residues. Here the CDR3 DNA reads TGCGCCAGCAGCCAGTGGGCGAACTACGAGCAGTACTTC. This translates into CASSQWANYEQYF.

Concerning this clone itself: The sample has other DNA sequences that encode this CDR3 too. The CDR3: CASSQASSGLPYEQYF. CDR3 in DNA: TGCGCCAGCAGTCAAGCCTCGTCAGGGTTGCCCTACGAGCAGTACTTC. The V gene is TRBV23-1, the J gene TRBJ2-7, with a weak D call TRBD1 (5 bases). TRBV23-1 is noted as an ORF with a role that remains uncertain. The CDR3 totals 16 residues. Trimming cost V 2 bases and J 2 bases, with 16 bases left between them.

This clone has only a few counts. The V and J genes are TRBV5-1 and TRBJ1-1; tentative D call: TRBD1 (5 bases). Germline V gene lookup returns CDR1 SGHRS and CDR2 YFSETQ. The V end lost 4 bases, the J end lost 0 bases, and 19 bases lay between the germline ends. The length of the CDR3 is 17 residues. The chain's CDR3 is CASSVAVGRLMNTEAFF. CDR3 sequence (DNA): TGCGCCAGCAGCGTGGCCGTGGGGCGACTGATGAACACTGAAGCTTTCTTT. The whole variable domain, filled in from reference TRBV5-1 and TRBJ1-1, reads KAGVTQTPRYLIKTRGQQVTLSCSPISGHRSVSWYQQTPGQGLQFLFEYFSETQRNKGNFPGRFSGRQFSNSRSEMNVSTLELGDSALYLCASSVAVGRLMNTEAFFGQGTRLTVV.

The chain links TRBV27 to TRBJ1-2; tentative D call: TRBD1 (5 bases). The CDR3 totals 14 residues. Per germline, CDR1 MNHEY and CDR2 SMNVEV (reference sequence). Trimming removed 8 bases at V and 6 bases at J, with 19 bases between. The CDR3 sequence is CASPQEGPRHGYTF. Written as DNA, the CDR3 is TGTGCCAGCCCCCAAGAGGGGCCGCGGCATGGCTACACCTTC.

The genes are TRBV5-1 and TRBJ2-3; 12 bases match TRBD2. The CDR3 loop spans 16 amino acids. The V segment lost 4 bases and the J segment 4 bases; nucleotides outside the gene matches: 7. Per germline, CDR1 SGHRS and CDR2 YFSETQ. The CDR3 DNA reads as TGCGCCAGCAGCGCTGCTAGCGGGGGGGCACCAGATACGCAGTATTTT. It codes for CASSAASGGAPDTQYF.

This clone was seen more than once but under ten times. V gene TRBV9 combines with J gene TRBJ1-6, with TRBD1 identical over 7 bases. V was pared by 3 bases and J by 7 bases, with 4 bases of the junction left unmatched. CDR3 size: 14 residues. Per germline, CDR1 SGDLS and CDR2 YYNGEE. CDR3 amino acids: CASSEGQLNSPLHF. DNA of the CDR3: TGTGCCAGCAGCGAGGGACAGCTCAATTCACCCCTCCACTTT.

The chain has TRBV6-5 and TRBJ2-3; 9 positions agree with TRBD2. CDR1 and CDR2 from the germline V gene are MNHEY and SVGAGI. This CDR3 contains 13 residues. The V and J ends lost 7 bases and 3 bases, in that order; junction bases with no gene match: 2. The CDR3 sequence: CASTSGITDTQYF. CDR3 nucleotides: TGTGCCAGCACTAGCGGGATTACAGATACGCAGTATTTT.

The rearrangement links TRBV18 to TRBJ2-3, with 9 positions matching TRBD1. In germline, CDR1 is KGHSH, CDR2 LQKENI. The V segment lost 0 bases and the J segment 4 bases; nucleotides outside the gene matches: 5. The CDR3 sequence is 16 residues long. The CDR3 loop is CASSPPVTGGADTQYF. The CDR3 DNA reads TGTGCCAGCTCACCACCGGTGACAGGGGGAGCAGATACGCAGTATTTT.

The rearrangement joins TRBV19 to TRBJ1-3, with D possibly TRBD1 on 6 matching bases. V lost 4 bases and J 0 bases, leaving 16 bases between the germline ends. Germline V gives CDR1 LNHDA, CDR2 SQIVND (reference sequence). The CDR3 sequence is 17 residues long. The CDR3 DNA follows: TGTGCCAGTAGTAAAATACTACAGGGAATCTCTGGAAACACCATATATTTT. This gives the protein CASSKILQGISGNTIYF.

The rearrangement joins TRBV4-2 to TRBJ2-7; D is unclear. This CDR3 comprises 14 residues. Germline V CDR1 and CDR2: LGHNA, YNFKEQ. Trimming shortened V by 0 bases and J by 0 bases, and 6 bases separated the two germline ends. The CDR3 nucleotides read TGTGCCAGCAGCCAAGAGTACAGCTCCTACGAGCAGTACTTC. Its protein is CASSQEYSSYEQYF.

The chain carries TRBV5-1 and TRBJ1-4; a weak D match, TRBD1 (5 bases). The CDR3 totals 18 residues. V was shortened by 7 bases and J by 0 bases, with 22 bases between the two germline ends. The germline gives CDR1 SGHRS, CDR2 YFSETQ. Here the CDR3 DNA reads TGCGCCAGCTCAAGACTTCCGACAGCTCGGGCAACTAATGAAAAACTGTTTTTT. This encodes CASSRLPTARATNEKLFF.

This chain links TRBV29-1 with TRBJ2-1, with TRBD2 identical over 8 bases. The CDR3 is 13 amino acids. Germline CDR1 reads SQVTM; CDR2 reads ANQGSEA. With V trimmed by 5 bases and J by 2 bases, 2 bases remained unmatched. CDR3 in amino acids: CSVLAGTYNEQFF. The CDR3 nucleotides read TGCAGCGTTTTAGCGGGGACCTACAATGAGCAGTTCTTC.

V usage is TRBV7-3 and J usage is TRBJ2-3, with D hard to call. CDR3 length: 13 amino acids. Trimming left V 1 base short and J 2 bases short, with 4 bases between. Looked up from germline, CDR1 is SGHTA and CDR2 is FQGTGA. The CDR3 sequence is CASSLMPTDTQYF. CDR3 sequence (DNA): TGTGCCAGCAGCTTAATGCCCACAGATACGCAGTATTTT.

The CDR3 coding sequence is TGTGCCAGTTGGGGAGCGACGACCGGGACTAGCAGCAATGAGCAGTTCTTC. Its translation: CASWGATTGTSSNEQFF. The chain employs TRBV19 and TRBJ2-1; TRBD2 matches 9 bases. V lost 8 bases and J lost 6; bases outside the gene matches: 17. The CDR3 extends over 17 amino acids. Germline CDR1 is LNHDA and CDR2 is SQIVND (reference sequence).

The chain carries TRBV9 and TRBJ2-5; possible D gene TRBD1, 6 bases. Germline V gene sequence: CDR1 SGDLS, CDR2 YYNGEE. V lost 3 bases and J lost 6, with 15 bases in between. The CDR3 has 14 amino acids. The DNA for the CDR3 is TGTGCCAGCAGCGCGGACAGTAGTAGGAAGACCCAGTACTTC. Encoded protein: CASSADSSRKTQYF.

This clone was recorded only once. The chain combines TRBV18 with TRBJ2-7; TRBD2 matches at 12 bases. Germline V gene lookup returns CDR1 KGHSH and CDR2 LQKENI. V lost 2 bases, J lost 6 bases, and 2 bases stayed unmatched. The CDR3 has 14 amino acids. DNA for the CDR3: TGTGCCAGCTCACCATCTAGCGGGGGGGCCGAGCAGTACTTC. Amino acids: CASSPSSGGAEQYF. The entire variable domain, with the rest obtained from reference TRBV18 and TRBJ2-7, is as follows: NAGVMQNPRHLVRRRGQEARLRCSPMKGHSHVYWYRQLPEEGLKFMVYLQKENIIDESGMPKERFSAEFPKEGPSILRIQQVVRGDSAAYFCASSPSSGGAEQYFGPGTRLTVT.